This entry lists 3 T cell receptor beta chains sequenced from one sample in a study of monozygotic twins with inflammatory bowel disease. Each CDR3 protein gets one entry in TCRdb, which reprocessed the 5' RACE reads and gives no DNA. The table lists fewer than 550,000 distinct CDR3 sequences. Specimen: blood. These receptors originate from a human donor with ulcerative colitis or Crohn's disease, or a healthy co-twin of an affected twin (not recorded which).

The chain uses TRBV7-6 and TRBJ2-3. From germline, CDR1 is SGHVS and CDR2 FNYEAQ. This CDR3 has 14 amino acids. CDR3 in amino acids: CASSLGLAADTQYF.

This sequence joins TRBV18 and TRBJ2-3. The CDR3 spans 11 residues. The germline V gene encodes CDR1 KGHSH and CDR2 LQKENI. The CDR3 region is CASSGQDTQYF.

The gene calls are TRBV3-1 and TRBJ2-3; the TRBD2 assignment by TCRdb is unverifiable without DNA. The CDR3 contains 19 residues. Germline values: CDR1 LGHDT, CDR2 YNNKEL (reference sequence). The CDR3 is CASSHPIRGLAGTRDTQYF.